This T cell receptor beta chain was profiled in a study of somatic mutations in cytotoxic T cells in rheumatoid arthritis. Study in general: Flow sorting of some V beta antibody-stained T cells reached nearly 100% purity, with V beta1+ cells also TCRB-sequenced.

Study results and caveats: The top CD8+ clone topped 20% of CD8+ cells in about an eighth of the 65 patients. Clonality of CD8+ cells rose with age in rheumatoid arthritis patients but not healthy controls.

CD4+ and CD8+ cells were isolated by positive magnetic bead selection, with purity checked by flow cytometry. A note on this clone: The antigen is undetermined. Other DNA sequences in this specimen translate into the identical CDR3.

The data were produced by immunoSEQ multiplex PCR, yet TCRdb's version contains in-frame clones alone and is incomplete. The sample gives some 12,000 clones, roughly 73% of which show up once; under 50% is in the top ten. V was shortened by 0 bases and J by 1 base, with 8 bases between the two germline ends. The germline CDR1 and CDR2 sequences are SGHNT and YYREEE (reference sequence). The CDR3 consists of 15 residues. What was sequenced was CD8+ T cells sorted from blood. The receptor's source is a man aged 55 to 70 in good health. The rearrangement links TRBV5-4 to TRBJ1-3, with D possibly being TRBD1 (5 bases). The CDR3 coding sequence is TGTGCCAGCAGCTTGGGGGGCGAGTCTGGAAACACCATATATTTT. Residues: CASSLGGESGNTIYF.